This T cell receptor (beta chain) was obtained from a study of tumor-infiltrating lymphocytes in primary liver carcinoma. Per the germline V gene, CDR1 is MNHEY and CDR2 is SVGAGI. CDR3 length: 15 residues. Using a constant-region primer together with ProtoScript II reverse transcriptase, TCR beta cDNA was made from approximately 0.55 ug of total RNA. Construction of TCR beta libraries relied on three successive nested multiplex PCR rounds employing slightly modified ARM-PCR. Two initial PCR rounds of around 10 cycles each paired TRBV1-TRBV30 forward primers with a C-beta reverse primer. TCRdb itself ran the multiplex PCR reads through MiXCR, one entry per CDR3 protein. The sample lists hundreds of thousands of distinct CDR3 sequences, roughly three fifths occurring once. This clonotype was recorded once. Its specificity is unknown. At one end, the junction sequence differs from germline, possibly due to a read error.

Germline DNA was also extracted, and blood RNA was taken from unsorted whole blood. Study conclusions and caveats: Pairs comparing tumor with adjacent tissue or blood overlapped less than pairs drawn from tumor regions. Tumor top-250-clone fraction significantly exceeded that of blood (p = 0.039).

J is TRBJ1-1 and V is TRBV6-5; D is possibly TRBD1 (6 bases). Sample: peripheral blood. This receptor was taken from a woman between 25 and 40 years old with primary liver carcinoma and hepatitis B virus infection. The CDR3 here is CACSYSGTIVTEAFF. DNA for the CDR3: TGTGCCTGCAGTTACTCCGGGACAATAGTCACTGAAGCTTTCTTT.